This TCR beta chain was profiled in a study of T cells in localized non-small cell lung cancer. Findings and limits, study-wide: Clonality peaked in uninvolved adjacent lung rather than tumor. For the top 100 tumor clones, a median about 62 also appeared in adjacent lung.

To note about this clone: Antigen specificity is unknown.

CDR1 and CDR2 from the germline V gene are WNHNN and SYGVQD (reference sequence). V dropped 6 bases and J dropped 2 bases, with 10 bases sitting between them. CDR3 length equals 13 residues. Sequenced by immunoSEQ multiplex PCR; TCRdb stores in-frame clones only, minus some. The sample yields roughly 23,000 clones, approximately 90% seen once. The chain uses TRBV10-1 and TRBJ1-1, with D unresolved. The sequence was obtained from a male donor older than 55 with stage I squamous cell lung carcinoma. The sequences come from peripheral blood, collected before any cancer treatment. The CDR3 DNA reads TGCGCCAGCAGATACAGCGATAACACTGAAGCTTTCTTT. Amino acid sequence: CASRYSDNTEAFF.